This T cell receptor beta chain emerged from a study of cytomegalovirus exposure and HLA in healthy donors. Whole-study results and caveats: An observed cluster of highly shared sequence variants was recorded as a likely sequencing artifact.

The PCR employed 60 Vbeta primers together with 13 Jbeta primers. The data were produced by immunoSEQ multiplex PCR, yet TCRdb's version contains in-frame clones alone and is incomplete. The sample lists fewer than 200,000 clones, 68% occurring once. The CDR3 totals 15 residues. Germline V gene data show CDR1 as SGHAT and CDR2 as FQNNGV. V was pared by 4 bases and J by 4 bases, with 7 bases of the junction left unmatched. With regard to this clone: Its antigen is unidentified.

Though probably carrying unrecorded immune exposures, donors were nominally healthy at sampling. Sample: PBMCs. The receptor was isolated from a man aged 45 to 65 in good health and CMV-seronegative. The V call is TRBV11-2, the J call TRBJ1-5, with 7 nucleotides matching TRBD1. CDR3 DNA sequence: TGTGCCAGCAGCTCCCGAGGGGGCTTTAATCAGCCCCAGCATTTT. As protein: CASSSRGGFNQPQHF.